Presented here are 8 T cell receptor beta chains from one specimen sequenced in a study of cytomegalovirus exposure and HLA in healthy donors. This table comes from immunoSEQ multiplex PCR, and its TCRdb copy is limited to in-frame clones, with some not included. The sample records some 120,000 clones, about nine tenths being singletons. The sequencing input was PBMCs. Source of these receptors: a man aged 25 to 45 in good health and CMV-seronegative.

The CDR3 region is CASRTGARQYF. The CDR3 DNA reads as TGCGCCAGCAGGACAGGCGCAAGGCAGTACTTC. The V and J genes are TRBV10-1 and TRBJ2-7, with TRBD1 as a possible D gene (6 bases). In germline, CDR1 is WNHNN, CDR2 SYGVQD (reference sequence). The CDR3 runs to 11 residues. Trimming stripped 6 bases from V and 9 bases from J, with 12 bases between.

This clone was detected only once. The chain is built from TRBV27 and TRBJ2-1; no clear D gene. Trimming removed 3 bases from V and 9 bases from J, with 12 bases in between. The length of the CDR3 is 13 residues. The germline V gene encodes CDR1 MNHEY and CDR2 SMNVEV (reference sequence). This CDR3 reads CASSFLSSGEQFF. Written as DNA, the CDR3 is TGTGCCAGCAGTTTTTTAAGTTCCGGTGAGCAGTTCTTC.

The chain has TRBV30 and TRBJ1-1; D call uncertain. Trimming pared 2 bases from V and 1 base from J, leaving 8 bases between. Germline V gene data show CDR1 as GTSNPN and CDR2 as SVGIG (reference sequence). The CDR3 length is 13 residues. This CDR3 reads CAWSYSGNTEAFF. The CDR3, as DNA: TGTGCCTGGAGTTACTCGGGGAACACTGAAGCTTTCTTT.

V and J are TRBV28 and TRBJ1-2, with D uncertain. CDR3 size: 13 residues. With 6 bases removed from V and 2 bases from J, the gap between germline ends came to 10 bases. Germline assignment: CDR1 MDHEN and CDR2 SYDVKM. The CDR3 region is CASRAGRNYGYTF. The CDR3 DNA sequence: TGTGCCAGCAGGGCTGGGAGGAACTATGGCTACACCTTC.

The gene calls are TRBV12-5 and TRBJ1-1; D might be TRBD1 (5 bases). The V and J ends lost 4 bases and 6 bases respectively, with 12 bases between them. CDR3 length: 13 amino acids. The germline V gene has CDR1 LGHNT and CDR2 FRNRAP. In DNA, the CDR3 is TGTGCTAGTGGTTCCCAGGGAATTTCTGAAGCTTTCTTT. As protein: CASGSQGISEAFF.

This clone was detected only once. The CDR3 sequence is CASRRAGVGTGELFF. CDR3 nucleotides: TGTGCCAGCAGAAGAGCGGGAGTTGGCACCGGGGAGCTGTTTTTT. J is TRBJ2-2 and V is TRBV6-5; 8 positions agree with TRBD2. This CDR3 is 15 amino acids long. Per germline, CDR1 MNHEY and CDR2 SVGAGI. V shed 6 bases and J 4 bases; nucleotides not matched to a gene: 7.

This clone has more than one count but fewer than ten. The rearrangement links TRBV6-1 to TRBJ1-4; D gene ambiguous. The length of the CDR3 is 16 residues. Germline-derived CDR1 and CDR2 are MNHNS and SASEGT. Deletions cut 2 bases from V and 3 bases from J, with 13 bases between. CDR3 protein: CASSETEGSPNEKLFF. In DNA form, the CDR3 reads TGTGCCAGCAGTGAAACGGAGGGTTCGCCTAATGAAAAACTGTTTTTT.

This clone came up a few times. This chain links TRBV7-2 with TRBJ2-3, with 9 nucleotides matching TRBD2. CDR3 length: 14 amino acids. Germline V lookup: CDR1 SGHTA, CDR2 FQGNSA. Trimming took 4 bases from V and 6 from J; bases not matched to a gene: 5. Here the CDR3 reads CASSWREGSDTQYF. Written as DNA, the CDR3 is TGTGCCAGCAGCTGGCGGGAGGGTAGCGATACGCAGTATTTT.